A selection of T cell receptor beta chains follows, all from one sample in a study of blood T cell repertoires in COVID-19. Measured with immunoSEQ multiplex PCR; TCRdb has only the in-frame clones, and not every one. The top ten hold around 7.9% of the sample, which has nearly 350,000 clones, roughly 90% seen once. Sequencing was carried out using peripheral blood. These receptors were taken from an older woman with COVID-19, enrolled during active disease. Both conserved end residues are part of each CDR3. D genes are given only for firm matches. Rows may omit the clone size; those that give it use once, few, many or a size class.

V: TRBV4-1
D: TRBD1
size: few
length: 19
J: TRBJ1-2
CDR3: CASSPYLRPGTGGDYGYTF
DNA: TGCGCCAGCAGCCCCTACCTGAGACCCGGGACAGGGGGCGACTATGGCTACACCTTC

V: TRBV9
D: .
size: .
length: 17
J: TRBJ1-6
CDR3: CASSARGGGRGNSPLHF
DNA: TGTGCCAGCAGCGCGAGGGGCGGGGGCAGGGGCAATTCACCCCTCCACTTT

V: TRBV12-5
D: .
size: once
length: 13
J: TRBJ1-3
CDR3: CASAPNSGNTIYF
DNA: TGTGCTAGTGCCCCCAACTCTGGAAACACCATATATTTT

V: TRBV5-1
D: .
size: .
length: 12
J: TRBJ2-2
CDR3: CASNREAGELFF
DNA: TGCGCCAGCAATCGCGAGGCCGGGGAGCTGTTTTTT

V: TRBV2
D: .
size: .
length: 14
J: TRBJ2-7
CDR3: CASSERAGGYEQYF
DNA: TGTGCCAGCAGTGAAAGGGCAGGGGGGTACGAGCAGTACTTC

V: TRBV6-5
D: TRBD1
size: once
length: 15
J: TRBJ2-3
CDR3: CASSSPDRGLDTQYF
DNA: TGTGCCAGCAGTTCTCCGGACAGGGGGCTAGATACGCAGTATTTT

V: TRBV10-2
D: TRBD1
size: .
length: 14
J: TRBJ1-4
CDR3: CASRRGQGSEKLFF
DNA: TGCGCCAGCAGGAGGGGACAGGGGTCTGAAAAACTGTTTTTT

V: TRBV2
D: .
size: .
length: 13
J: TRBJ1-2
CDR3: CASRTRVNYGYTF
DNA: TGTGCCAGTCGTACGAGGGTTAACTATGGCTACACCTTC

V: TRBV10-2
D: .
size: .
length: 16
J: TRBJ1-4
CDR3: CASSEQGGSGDEKLFF
DNA: TGCGCCAGCAGTGAACAGGGAGGGTCCGGGGATGAAAAACTGTTTTTT

V: TRBV9
D: TRBD2
size: .
length: 16
J: TRBJ2-5
CDR3: CASSPGGAGGWETQYF
DNA: TGTGCCAGCAGCCCGGGTGGTGCGGGGGGTTGGGAGACCCAGTACTTC

V: TRBV18
D: TRBD1
size: .
length: 13
J: TRBJ1-2
CDR3: CASSPSGGYGYTF
DNA: TGTGCCAGCTCACCCTCAGGGGGGTATGGCTACACCTTC

V: TRBV21-1
D: .
size: .
length: 16
J: TRBJ2-3
CDR3: CAGGLAGGPRTDTQYF
DNA: TGTGCCGGCGGACTAGCGGGGGGGCCGCGCACAGATACGCAGTATTTT

V: TRBV7-2
D: TRBD2
size: .
length: 16
J: TRBJ2-3
CDR3: CASSTGGGGSGDTQYF
DNA: TGTGCCAGCAGCACGGGAGGCGGGGGTTCCGGGGATACGCAGTATTTT

V: TRBV21-1
D: .
size: .
length: 19
J: TRBJ1-3
CDR3: CASSKNLAGARRSGNTIYF
DNA: TGTGCCAGCAGCAAAAATTTGGCAGGGGCGCGCCGCTCTGGAAACACCATATATTTT

V: TRBV29-1
D: .
size: once
length: 13
J: TRBJ1-4
CDR3: CSVSSGTQEKLFF
DNA: TGCAGCGTTTCCTCCGGGACTCAAGAAAAACTGTTTTTT

V: TRBV5-6
D: .
size: .
length: 14
J: TRBJ1-5
CDR3: CASSRGQSNQPQHF
DNA: TGTGCCAGCAGCCGCGGACAGAGCAATCAGCCCCAGCATTTT

V: TRBV28
D: .
size: .
length: 12
J: TRBJ1-1
CDR3: CASSGEGRGAFF
DNA: TGTGCCAGCAGTGGGGAGGGCAGGGGAGCTTTCTTT

V: TRBV5-1
D: TRBD1
size: .
length: 16
J: TRBJ2-3
CDR3: CASSYGRDRLTDTQYF
DNA: TGCGCCAGCAGCTACGGCAGGGACAGATTAACAGATACGCAGTATTTT

V: TRBV7-3
D: .
size: .
length: 16
J: TRBJ2-2
CDR3: CASSIGTLSNTGELFF
DNA: TGTGCCAGCAGCATCGGGACTCTATCGAACACCGGGGAGCTGTTTTTT

V: TRBV7-2
D: .
size: .
length: 15
J: TRBJ1-2
CDR3: CASSETRGLEDGYTF
DNA: TGTGCCAGCAGCGAAACCCGGGGACTAGAGGATGGCTACACCTTC

V: TRBV6-5
D: .
size: .
length: 15
J: TRBJ1-5
CDR3: CASSVVGGFNQPQHF
DNA: TGTGCCAGCTCCGTCGTAGGGGGATTCAATCAGCCCCAGCATTTT

V: TRBV5-4
D: .
size: .
length: 15
J: TRBJ2-5
CDR3: CASSRATDSGETQYF
DNA: TGTGCCAGCAGCCGTGCAACCGATAGCGGAGAGACCCAGTACTTC

V: TRBV10-3
D: .
size: .
length: 16
J: TRBJ1-2
CDR3: CAISEEGDRINYGYTF
DNA: TGTGCCATCAGTGAGGAGGGCGATAGAATTAACTATGGCTACACCTTC

V: TRBV9
D: TRBD1
size: .
length: 17
J: TRBJ1-4
CDR3: CASSGGTGGWTNEKLFF
DNA: TGTGCCAGCAGTGGAGGGACAGGGGGATGGACTAATGAAAAACTGTTTTTT

V: TRBV5-8
D: TRBD1
size: .
length: 14
J: TRBJ1-3
CDR3: CASSSGQGGNTIYF
DNA: TGTGCCAGCAGCTCTGGACAGGGGGGAAACACCATATATTTT

V: TRBV5-1
D: TRBD2
size: .
length: 14
J: TRBJ2-7
CDR3: CASSFGGGAYEQYF
DNA: TGCGCCAGCAGCTTTGGCGGGGGGGCCTACGAGCAGTACTTC

V: TRBV7-9
D: .
size: few
length: 13
J: TRBJ2-7
CDR3: CASSLDTGYEQYF
DNA: TGTGCCAGCAGCTTAGACACAGGGTACGAGCAGTACTTC

V: TRBV5-1
D: TRBD1
size: .
length: 17
J: TRBJ1-2
CDR3: CASSPGQAGRGSLGYTF
DNA: TGCGCCAGCAGCCCTGGACAGGCGGGACGGGGTTCCTTAGGCTACACCTTC

V: TRBV12-5
D: TRBD1
size: once
length: 14
J: TRBJ2-6
CDR3: CASGGGAGANVLTF
DNA: TGTGCTAGTGGAGGGGGCGCCGGGGCCAACGTCCTGACTTTC

V: TRBV6-1
D: .
size: .
length: 17
J: TRBJ1-1
CDR3: CASSEQGTRYMNTEAFF
DNA: TGTGCCAGCAGTGAACAGGGGACCCGATATATGAACACTGAAGCTTTCTTT

V: TRBV27
D: TRBD2
size: .
length: 18
J: TRBJ2-3
CDR3: CASSPRGGDPYSTDTQYF
DNA: TGTGCCAGCAGCCCTCGCGGGGGGGACCCATATAGCACAGATACGCAGTATTTT

V: TRBV6-6
D: .
size: .
length: 16
J: TRBJ1-5
CDR3: CASSTRQFNSNQPQHF
DNA: TGTGCCAGCAGTACCAGACAGTTTAATAGCAATCAGCCCCAGCATTTT

V: TRBV19
D: TRBD1
size: .
length: 15
J: TRBJ2-7
CDR3: CASSNPGQGGREQYF
DNA: TGTGCCAGTAGTAATCCGGGACAGGGAGGTCGGGAGCAGTACTTC

V: TRBV5-1
D: TRBD1
size: .
length: 15
J: TRBJ2-7
CDR3: CASSSSGTGGYEQYF
DNA: TGCGCCAGCAGCTCGTCCGGGACAGGGGGCTACGAGCAGTACTTC

V: TRBV10-3
D: .
size: .
length: 13
J: TRBJ1-2
CDR3: CAIREGDYYGYTF
DNA: TGTGCCATCAGGGAGGGGGACTACTATGGCTACACCTTC

V: TRBV28
D: .
size: .
length: 14
J: TRBJ1-1
CDR3: CASSAGGVGTEAFF
DNA: TGTGCCAGCAGCGCGGGGGGCGTTGGCACTGAAGCTTTCTTT

V: TRBV24-1
D: .
size: .
length: 14
J: TRBJ2-1
CDR3: CATSEGRPYNEQFF
DNA: TGTGCCACCAGTGAGGGGCGCCCCTACAATGAGCAGTTCTTC

V: TRBV4-3
D: TRBD1
size: .
length: 15
J: TRBJ1-3
CDR3: CASSQDRGPGNTIYF
DNA: TGCGCCAGCAGCCAAGACAGGGGGCCTGGAAACACCATATATTTT

V: TRBV6-5
D: TRBD2
size: .
length: 11
J: TRBJ2-7
CDR3: CASGEGYEQYF
DNA: TGTGCCAGCGGGGAGGGTTACGAGCAGTACTTC

V: TRBV5-4
D: .
size: .
length: 15
J: TRBJ2-1
CDR3: CASSLGGAGGNEQFF
DNA: TGTGCCAGCAGCTTGGGAGGAGCAGGAGGTAATGAGCAGTTCTTC

V: TRBV3-1/TRBV3-2
D: TRBD2
size: .
length: 14
J: TRBJ2-1
CDR3: CASSQGGLAAEQFF
DNA: TGTGCCAGCAGCCAAGGGGGACTAGCAGCCGAGCAGTTCTTC

V: TRBV10-3
D: .
size: .
length: 14
J: TRBJ1-2
CDR3: CAISAAGENYGYTF
DNA: TGTGCCATCAGTGCGGCAGGGGAAAACTATGGCTACACCTTC

V: TRBV7-2
D: .
size: .
length: 14
J: TRBJ2-2
CDR3: CASSVDSFTGELFF
DNA: TGTGCCAGCAGCGTAGACAGTTTCACCGGGGAGCTGTTTTTT

V: TRBV7-2
D: TRBD1
size: .
length: 15
J: TRBJ1-2
CDR3: CASSRGTGHNYGYTF
DNA: TGTGCCAGCAGCCGGGGGACAGGGCACAACTATGGCTACACCTTC

V: TRBV2
D: .
size: .
length: 15
J: TRBJ1-2
CDR3: CASSPSGGPNYGYTF
DNA: TGTGCCAGCAGTCCCTCGGGGGGGCCTAACTATGGCTACACCTTC

V: TRBV5-1
D: TRBD2
size: .
length: 15
J: TRBJ2-3
CDR3: CASSPGTTGTDTQYF
DNA: TGCGCCAGCAGCCCCGGGACTACGGGCACAGATACGCAGTATTTT

V: TRBV6-4
D: .
size: few
length: 14
J: TRBJ1-1
CDR3: CASSDSGEDTEAFF
DNA: TGTGCCAGCAGTGACTCAGGCGAGGACACTGAAGCTTTCTTT

V: TRBV6-1
D: TRBD1
size: few
length: 16
J: TRBJ1-2
CDR3: CASSEGLGQGAQSYTF
DNA: TGTGCCAGCAGTGAAGGGTTAGGACAGGGGGCGCAGAGCTACACCTTC

V: TRBV5-5
D: .
size: .
length: 15
J: TRBJ2-7
CDR3: CASSLDAGPTYEQYF
DNA: TGTGCCAGCAGCTTGGATGCGGGGCCTACCTACGAGCAGTACTTC

V: TRBV15
D: .
size: .
length: 15
J: TRBJ1-3
CDR3: CATSDGQLSGNTIYF
DNA: TGTGCCACCAGCGACGGACAGTTGAGCGGAAACACCATATATTTT

V: TRBV27
D: .
size: .
length: 11
J: TRBJ2-1
CDR3: CASSYSNEQFF
DNA: TGTGCCAGCAGTTACAGTAATGAGCAGTTCTTC

V: TRBV2
D: TRBD2
size: .
length: 12
J: TRBJ2-7
CDR3: CASGGGRNEQYF
DNA: TGTGCCAGCGGGGGGGGTAGGAACGAGCAGTACTTC

V: TRBV5-1
D: .
size: .
length: 14
J: TRBJ2-1
CDR3: CASSLDVGDNEQFF
DNA: TGCGCCAGCAGCCTGGACGTAGGGGACAATGAGCAGTTCTTC